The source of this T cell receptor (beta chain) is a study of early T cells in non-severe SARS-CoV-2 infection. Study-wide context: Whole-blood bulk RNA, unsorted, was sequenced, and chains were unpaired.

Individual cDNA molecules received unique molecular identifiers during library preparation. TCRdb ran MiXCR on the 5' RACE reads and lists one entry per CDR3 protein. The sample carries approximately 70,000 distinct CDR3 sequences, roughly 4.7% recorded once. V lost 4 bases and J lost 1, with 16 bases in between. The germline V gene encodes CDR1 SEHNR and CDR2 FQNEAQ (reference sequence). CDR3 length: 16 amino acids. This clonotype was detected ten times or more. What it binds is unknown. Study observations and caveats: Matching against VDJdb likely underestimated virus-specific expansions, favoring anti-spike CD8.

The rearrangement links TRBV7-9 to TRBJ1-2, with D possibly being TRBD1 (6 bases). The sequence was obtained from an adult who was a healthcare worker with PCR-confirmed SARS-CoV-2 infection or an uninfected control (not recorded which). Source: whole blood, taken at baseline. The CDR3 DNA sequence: TGTGCCAGCAGCTCCGGGGGCAGTACGTTTAACTATGGCTACACCTTC. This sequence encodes CASSSGGSTFNYGYTF.